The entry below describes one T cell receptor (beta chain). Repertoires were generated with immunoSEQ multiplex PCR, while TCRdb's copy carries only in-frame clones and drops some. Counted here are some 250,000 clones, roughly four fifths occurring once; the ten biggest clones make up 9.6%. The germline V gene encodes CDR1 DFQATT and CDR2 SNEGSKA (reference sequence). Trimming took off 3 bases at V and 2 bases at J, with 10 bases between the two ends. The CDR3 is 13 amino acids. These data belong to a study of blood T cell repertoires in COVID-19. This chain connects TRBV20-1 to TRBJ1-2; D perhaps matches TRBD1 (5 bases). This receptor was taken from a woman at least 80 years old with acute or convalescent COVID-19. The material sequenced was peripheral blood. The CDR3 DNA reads TGCAGTGCTAGTCCGGGACTGAACTATGGCTACACCTTC. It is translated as CSASPGLNYGYTF.